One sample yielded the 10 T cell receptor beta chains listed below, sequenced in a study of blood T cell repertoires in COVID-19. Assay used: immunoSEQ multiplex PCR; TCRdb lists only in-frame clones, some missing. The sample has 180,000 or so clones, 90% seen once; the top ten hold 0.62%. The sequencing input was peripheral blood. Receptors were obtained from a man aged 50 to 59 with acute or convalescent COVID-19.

The DNA of the CDR3 is TGTGCCAGCAGCTCCCAGGGAGGGGGGCAGTTCTTC. This encodes CASSSQGGGQFF. The chain carries TRBV14 and TRBJ2-1; a weak D match, TRBD2 (7 bases). The CDR3 loop spans 12 amino acids. Trimming removed 5 bases at V and 12 bases at J, with 14 bases between. CDR1 is SGHDN and CDR2 is FVKESK in the germline V gene. The full variable domain, in which reference TRBV14 and TRBJ2-1 provide the parts outside the CDR3, is EAGVTQFPSHSVIEKGQTVTLRCDPISGHDNLYWYRRVMGKEIKFLLHFVKESKQDESGMPNNRFLAERTGGTYSTLKVQPAELEDSGVYFCASSSQGGGQFFGPGTRLTVL.

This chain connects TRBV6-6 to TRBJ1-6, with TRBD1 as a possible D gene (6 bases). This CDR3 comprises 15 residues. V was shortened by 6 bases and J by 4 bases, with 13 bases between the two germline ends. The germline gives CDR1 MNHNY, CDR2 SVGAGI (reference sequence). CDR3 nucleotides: TGTGCCAGCAGCACCACAGGGAGTTATAATTCACCCCTCCACTTT. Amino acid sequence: CASSTTGSYNSPLHF.

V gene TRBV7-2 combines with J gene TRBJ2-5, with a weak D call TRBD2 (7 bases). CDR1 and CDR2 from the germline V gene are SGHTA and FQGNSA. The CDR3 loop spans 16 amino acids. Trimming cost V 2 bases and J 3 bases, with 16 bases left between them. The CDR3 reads CASSLLSRGGEETQYF. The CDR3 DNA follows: TGTGCCAGCAGCTTACTGTCTAGGGGGGGTGAAGAGACCCAGTACTTC.

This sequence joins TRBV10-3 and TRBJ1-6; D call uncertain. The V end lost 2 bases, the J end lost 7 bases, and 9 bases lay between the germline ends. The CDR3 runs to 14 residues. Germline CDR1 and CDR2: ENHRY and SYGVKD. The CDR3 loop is CAISETVKNSPLHF. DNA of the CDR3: TGTGCCATCAGTGAGACAGTGAAGAATTCACCCCTCCACTTT.

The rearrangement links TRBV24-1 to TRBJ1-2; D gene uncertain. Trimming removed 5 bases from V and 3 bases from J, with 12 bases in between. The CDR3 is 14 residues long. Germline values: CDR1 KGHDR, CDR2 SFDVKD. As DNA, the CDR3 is TGTGCCACCAGTGGCCCTGGCTCCCACTATGGCTACACCTTC. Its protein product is CATSGPGSHYGYTF.

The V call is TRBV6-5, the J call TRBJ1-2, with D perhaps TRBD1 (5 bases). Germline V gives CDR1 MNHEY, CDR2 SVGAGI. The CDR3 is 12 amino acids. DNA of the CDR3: TGTGTACTAAGGGGAATTTTTAATGACTACACCTTC. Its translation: CVLRGIFNDYTF.

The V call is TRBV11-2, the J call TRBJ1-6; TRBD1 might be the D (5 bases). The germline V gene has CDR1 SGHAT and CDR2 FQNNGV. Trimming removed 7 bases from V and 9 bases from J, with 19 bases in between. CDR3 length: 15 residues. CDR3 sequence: CASTPGWRGVSPLHF. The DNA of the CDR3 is TGTGCCAGCACCCCGGGTTGGCGGGGGGTTTCACCCCTCCACTTT.

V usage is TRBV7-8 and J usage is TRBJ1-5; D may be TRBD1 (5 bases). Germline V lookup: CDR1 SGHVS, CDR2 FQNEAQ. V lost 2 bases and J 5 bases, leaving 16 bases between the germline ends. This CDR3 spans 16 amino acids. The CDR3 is CASSLRGTEPHQPQHF. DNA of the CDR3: TGTGCCAGCAGCTTAAGGGGCACCGAGCCCCATCAGCCCCAGCATTTT.

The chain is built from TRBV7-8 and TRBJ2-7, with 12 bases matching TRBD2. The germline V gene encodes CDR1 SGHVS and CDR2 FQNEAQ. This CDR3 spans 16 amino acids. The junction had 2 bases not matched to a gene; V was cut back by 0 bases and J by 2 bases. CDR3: CASSLALAGGPYEQYF. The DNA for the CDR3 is TGTGCCAGCAGCTTAGCACTAGCGGGAGGACCCTACGAGCAGTACTTC.

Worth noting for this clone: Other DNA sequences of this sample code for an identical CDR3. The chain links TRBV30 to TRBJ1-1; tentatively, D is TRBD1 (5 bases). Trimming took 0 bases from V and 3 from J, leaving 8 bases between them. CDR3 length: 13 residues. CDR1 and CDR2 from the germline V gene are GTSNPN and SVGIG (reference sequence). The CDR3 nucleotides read TGTGCCTGGAGTGTACAAGGGGACACTGAAGCTTTCTTT. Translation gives CAWSVQGDTEAFF. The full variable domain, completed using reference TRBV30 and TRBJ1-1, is SQTIHQWPATLVQPVGSPLSLECTVEGTSNPNLYWYRQAAGRGLQLLFYSVGIGQISSEVPQNLSASRPQDRQFILSSKKLLLSDSGFYLCAWSVQGDTEAFFGQGTRLTVV.